This TCR beta chain was sequenced for a study of CD8+CD57+ T cells in acquired aplastic anemia. With regard to this clonotype: The antigen is undetermined.

Genomic DNA provided the template from which TCR beta VDJ and CDR3 profiles were obtained. Each CDR3 protein gets one entry after TCRdb re-called the reads with MiXCR. The sample carries more than 250,000 distinct CDR3 sequences, about 80% recorded once. The V gene's germline CDR1 is LNHDA and CDR2 SQIVND (reference sequence). Trimming shortened V by 6 bases and J by 10 bases, and 23 bases separated the two germline ends. The CDR3 extends over 15 amino acids. Study results and caveats: Patients versus controls showed no significant CD8+ Simpson's diversity difference. Overlap between patients and controls comprised twenty-nine CD8+ CDR3 sequences.

Only patients with CD8+CD57+ cell expansion on flow cytometry were chosen for sequencing. In all patients, the disease was severe acquired aplastic anemia. The chain carries TRBV19 and TRBJ2-3, with D possibly matching TRBD2 (6 bases). Sequenced: sorted CD4+, CD8+, or CD8+CD57+ T cells (not recorded which) from PBMCs. The clonotype comes from a human donor with aplastic anemia. DNA for the CDR3: TGTGCCAGTAGCACCGGGAGTAGCGCATTCGATGCGCAGTATTTT. Translation gives CASSTGSSAFDAQYF. The full variable domain, rest sourced from reference TRBV19 and TRBJ2-3, is DGGITQSPKYLFRKEGQNVTLSCEQNLNHDAMYWYRQDPGQGLRLIYYSQIVNDFQKGDIAEGYSVSREKKESFPLTVTSAQKNPTAFYLCASSTGSSAFDAQYFGPGTRLTVL.